This is a list of T cell receptor beta chains from one sample in a study of cytomegalovirus exposure and HLA in healthy donors. Sequencing was performed with immunoSEQ multiplex PCR; in TCRdb, only in-frame clones are kept and a portion is missing. The sample gives 100,000 to 150,000 clones, 70% to 85% of which show up once; just under 3% is in the top ten. Sequencing input: PBMCs. These receptors were obtained from a young woman in good health and CMV-seropositive. Both conserved end residues are trimmed from each CDR3. Fields, in order: CDR3 length, clone size, V gene, J gene, CDR3 protein. Clone size, where shown, is once, few, many, or a class for clones that have expanded.

16	-	TRBV13	TRBJ2-3	ASSPRWAGGPGTDTQY
13	-	TRBV11-3	TRBJ2-7	ASSPRLAGEYEQY
13	-	TRBV5-6	TRBJ2-2	ASTIQGGGPGELF
10	-	TRBV7-9	TRBJ2-7	ASSSGQYEQY
11	-	TRBV7-9	TRBJ2-7	ASSSYVTYEQY
14	-	TRBV4-1	TRBJ2-2	ATGGSGGLYTGELF
11	-	TRBV27	TRBJ1-2	ASSSGQGSGYT
12	-	TRBV2	TRBJ2-5	ASRQGAAGETQY
13	-	TRBV6-5	TRBJ1-2	ASSYSEGPNYGYT
13	-	TRBV2	TRBJ1-1	ASSAGGPLNTEAF
12	-	TRBV28	TRBJ2-7	ASSRRGYRYEQY
11	-	TRBV19	TRBJ1-2	ASSSRDKGGYT
13	-	TRBV28	TRBJ2-3	ASSTTGQHADTQY
12	-	TRBV28	TRBJ1-2	ASRTIRGLSGYT
15	few	TRBV5-1	TRBJ2-2	ASSFRWGQTNTGELF
14	-	TRBV13	TRBJ2-1	ASSFRGRSSYNEQF
9	-	TRBV20-1	TRBJ1-2	SARASGGYT
12	-	TRBV7-9	TRBJ1-1	ASSNGKRNTEAF
15	-	TRBV25-1	TRBJ2-4	ASSGTSGGADKNIQY
13	once	TRBV7-9	TRBJ2-7	ASSIGQAPFYEQY
16	medium-sized	TRBV10-2	TRBJ2-1	ASSDPTGGRSSYNEQF
14	-	TRBV9	TRBJ2-2	ASSGGTSGGWEELF
10	-	TRBV6-1	TRBJ2-7	ASSGRAYEQY
12	-	TRBV4-2	TRBJ2-7	ASSHPAGGNEQY
11	-	TRBV11-2	TRBJ2-5	ASSFGIQETQY
14	-	TRBV4-2	TRBJ2-7	ASSQEGLEASYEQY
12	few	TRBV30	TRBJ2-4	AGLWEGSKNIQY
13	-	TRBV27	TRBJ2-1	ASSAGTSGYNEQF
12	once	TRBV4-2	TRBJ1-5	ASSGGQAGQPQH
11	-	TRBV5-6	TRBJ2-7	ASSLGQGSQQY
12	-	TRBV7-6	TRBJ2-7	ASSLDPGGYEQY
12	-	TRBV21-1	TRBJ2-3	ASKGTSVSDTQY
14	once	TRBV13	TRBJ2-3	ASSLVSGGGRDTQY
12	-	TRBV6-4	TRBJ2-3	ASSDSLGTDTQY
14	-	TRBV19	TRBJ1-5	ASSSHITGGNQPQH
13	-	TRBV28	TRBJ1-2	ASSRTGGHSYGYT
14	-	TRBV9	TRBJ2-3	ASSVDSGEGGDTQY
12	once	TRBV5-1	TRBJ1-1	ASSAPGGAAEAF
15	-	TRBV7-8	TRBJ2-5	ASSLVGSLQGWETQY
10	-	TRBV29-1	TRBJ2-4	SVPPRGNIQY
11	once	TRBV6-1	TRBJ2-5	ASRVIDGETQY
10	-	TRBV10-3	TRBJ1-6	AISTGDSPLH
14	-	TRBV11-2	TRBJ2-1	ASRSVGQGAFNEQF
11	-	TRBV30	TRBJ1-2	AWGEQGIGGYT
12	once	TRBV5-1	TRBJ1-4	ASSSDRASEKLF
14	once	TRBV7-9	TRBJ2-2	ASSLPGGIEAGELF
11	-	TRBV10-3	TRBJ2-1	AISESSDNEQF
13	-	TRBV6-5	TRBJ2-1	ASSYGDYQYNEQF
12	-	TRBV21-1	TRBJ1-1	ASNPGQGNTEAF
13	-	TRBV28	TRBJ1-6	ASRTGGLVGSPLH